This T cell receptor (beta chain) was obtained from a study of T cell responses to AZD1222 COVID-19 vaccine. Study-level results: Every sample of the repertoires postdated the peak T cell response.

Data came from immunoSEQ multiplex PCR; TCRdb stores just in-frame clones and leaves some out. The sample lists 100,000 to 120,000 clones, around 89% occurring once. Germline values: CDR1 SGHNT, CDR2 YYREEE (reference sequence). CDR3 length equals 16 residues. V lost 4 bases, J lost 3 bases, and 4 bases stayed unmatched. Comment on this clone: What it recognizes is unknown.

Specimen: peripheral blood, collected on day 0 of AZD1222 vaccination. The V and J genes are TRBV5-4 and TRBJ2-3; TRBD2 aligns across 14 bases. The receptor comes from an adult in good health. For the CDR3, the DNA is TGTGCCAGCAGCAAGGGACTAGCGGGAGTTACAGATACGCAGTATTTT. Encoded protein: CASSKGLAGVTDTQYF.